The rows below give T cell receptor beta chains drawn from one sample of a study of blood T cell repertoires in COVID-19. Generated by immunoSEQ multiplex PCR, the TCRdb table keeps only in-frame clones and is missing some. Of fewer than 130,000 clones listed, 76% are singletons. Input material: peripheral blood. These receptors were obtained from an elderly woman with acute or convalescent COVID-19. Each CDR3 is given with its conserved first and last residue. Each record gives: clone size, D gene, V gene, CDR3 protein. D genes are given only for firm matches. Size is omitted from some rows. Given values are once, few, many or a class for expanded clones.

>NA|NA|TRBV5-1
CASSLSLYNEQFF
>NA|NA|TRBV12-5
CASGPGTGNRLYGYTF
>NA|TRBD1|TRBV19
CASKQGVQPQHF
>NA|TRBD1|TRBV7-9
CASSLPGQGNSPLHF
>NA|TRBD2|TRBV7-3
CASSLMRGGRNEQFF
>few|TRBD2|TRBV4-1
CASSQDFSTSRTGDTQYF
>NA|NA|TRBV6-2/TRBV6-3
CASSYLGQLSNQPQHF
>NA|NA|TRBV7-2
CASSPTRDEQFF
>NA|TRBD1|TRBV5-1
CASSWTGSGYTF
>few|NA|TRBV27
CASSHQGSVSYNSPLHF
>NA|TRBD2|TRBV28
CASTTGGLLSTDTQYF
>NA|TRBD1|TRBV7-2
CASSAYRGYNSPLHF
>NA|NA|TRBV11-2
CASSLWGTGTDTIYF
>NA|NA|TRBV6-5
CASSLLGDIQYF
>NA|TRBD2|TRBV6-5
CASRSGDASGEQYF
>NA|NA|TRBV3-1/TRBV3-2
CASSQDGSGAEGYTF
>NA|NA|TRBV10-3
CAISESWTTQETQYF
>NA|NA|TRBV4-1
CASSQDVGAGQPQHF
>NA|TRBD1|TRBV12-3/TRBV12-4
CASSFSRDREVF
>few|TRBD2|TRBV9
CASSDLAGGQIGELFF
>NA|NA|TRBV27
CASSLIRGGEQYF
>NA|NA|TRBV6-5
CASRSTSYEQYF
>NA|NA|TRBV20-1
CSASFPSPGAQHF
>once|NA|TRBV12-3/TRBV12-4
CASSFSGPYEQYF
>NA|TRBD1|TRBV4-1
CASSQDGRGSTDTQYF
>NA|NA|TRBV19
CASSIERAGTEAFF
>few|NA|TRBV5-1
CASSFLSGDTEAFF
>NA|NA|TRBV29-1
CSALRGPPNRAQASYEQYF
>NA|TRBD2|TRBV10-3
CAITLGTSGSLDEQFF
>NA|NA|TRBV3-1/TRBV3-2
CASSPGQGPGYTF
>once|NA|TRBV7-9
CASSFIKGNYGYTF
>NA|TRBD1|TRBV19
CASSPLIGRGVGYTF
>NA|NA|TRBV6-5
CASSRHGFNEKLFF
>NA|TRBD2|TRBV5-8
CASSRGLAGTPTGELFF
>NA|NA|TRBV5-6
CASSLAQGNQPQHF
>NA|NA|TRBV4-2
CASSQARLGGYTF
>NA|NA|TRBV29-1
CSVVNRQAFF
>NA|TRBD2|TRBV6-5
CASSYSLAGVGGELFF
>NA|NA|TRBV19
CASSKTVNSYEQYF
>NA|TRBD1|TRBV29-1
CSGGQGGNQPQHF
>NA|TRBD2|TRBV29-1
CSVVASGTYEQYF
>NA|NA|TRBV11-3
CASSFDQRNIQYF
>NA|NA|TRBV6-4
CASIGSGGEQYF
>NA|NA|TRBV5-1
CASSLVASAVNEQFF
>NA|NA|TRBV5-4
CASSLAQGRSFF
>NA|NA|TRBV7-9
CASSMSLNEKLFF
>few|NA|TRBV11-2
CASSPRRRVLAPLHF
>NA|TRBD2|TRBV6-6
CASSRGLAVLGNEQFF
>NA|NA|TRBV2
CASSEVALGTQGNEQYF
>NA|TRBD1|TRBV14
CASSRTGPSYGYTF
>many|TRBD1|TRBV5-4
CASSPGTGADEQYF
>NA|NA|TRBV6-5
CASSFAESNQPQHF
>NA|TRBD2|TRBV5-1
CASSTHLAGANTGELFF
>NA|NA|TRBV27
CASSPGGIRSEAFF
>once|NA|TRBV4-3
CASSQDLGVTEAFF
>few|NA|TRBV2
CASRPRQQPMNTEAFF